A selection of T cell receptor beta chains follows, all from one sample in a study of T cell changes during pregnancy in multiple sclerosis. Libraries were prepared by immunoSEQ multiplex PCR; TCRdb keeps only in-frame clonotypes and omits some of them. The sample has more than 55,000 clones, 75% to 90% seen once. This specimen consisted of CD4+ T cells from peripheral blood mononuclear cells, obtained in the third trimester of pregnancy. The origin of the receptors is a female donor with multiple sclerosis, enrolled in a pregnancy study. CDR3s include the opening cysteine and the closing phenylalanine or tryptophan. Each record gives: V gene, J gene, CDR3 protein.

>TRBV15|TRBJ2-1
CATSREGGVPYNEQFF
>TRBV6-5|TRBJ1-2
CASSTLTGGGVGYTF
>TRBV6-4|TRBJ2-1
CASSPRLAGGFNEQFF
>TRBV7-2|TRBJ2-1
CASSSTGGGKQFF
>TRBV5-4|TRBJ1-2
CASSLGQGAIHNYGYTF
>TRBV27|TRBJ2-7
CASSSPPRGAYEQYF
>TRBV6-5|TRBJ1-2
CASSPYRSNNYGYTF
>TRBV4-2|TRBJ2-3
CASSLSTHTDTQYF
>TRBV4-3|TRBJ1-2
CASSQEVQGQDYGYTF
>TRBV30|TRBJ2-3
CAWTSIAGVVDTQYF
>TRBV7-6|TRBJ2-5
CASSVTVTETQYF
>TRBV29-1|TRBJ1-6
CRIGGGRSGTPLHF
>TRBV4-1|TRBJ1-3
CASSQMEFQGRKNTIYF
>TRBV12-5|TRBJ2-7
CASGLGTGVEQYF
>TRBV27|TRBJ2-5
CASSPTGGIETQYF
>TRBV7-2|TRBJ1-6
CASSLDFGTVNNSPLHF
>TRBV7-6|TRBJ1-1
CASYSLGNTEAFF
>TRBV15|TRBJ2-5
CATSKGAPRETQYF
>TRBV6-4|TRBJ2-2
CASRGGSTNTGELFF
>TRBV6-1|TRBJ2-4
CASREGQGKNIQYF
>TRBV30|TRBJ2-6
CAWSVGLIGSGANVLTF
>TRBV19|TRBJ2-1
CASSIDWTSVRHEQFF
>TRBV29-1|TRBJ1-1
CSVEQGRGLKAFF
>TRBV7-2|TRBJ2-6
CASPLKGYALSGANVLTF
>TRBV5-1|TRBJ2-7
CASSLAIRVPYEQYF
>TRBV11-3|TRBJ2-7
CASSLGRDRVTSYEQYF
>TRBV29-1|TRBJ1-1
CSSPAEGRMNTEAFF
>TRBV7-2|TRBJ1-2
CASSLGSGNRYGYTF
>TRBV5-1|TRBJ2-1
CASSLAGEQFF
>TRBV19|TRBJ1-4
CASLTGGAATNEKLFF
>TRBV25-1|TRBJ2-7
CASSKTGYYEQYF
>TRBV5-1|TRBJ1-2
CASSLEGGGFRNYGYTF
>TRBV6-6|TRBJ1-4
CASSSRQINEKLFF
>TRBV11-2|TRBJ1-1
CASSRGQGGAEAFF
>TRBV11-1|TRBJ1-1
CASSSGQGFSEAFF
>TRBV4-3|TRBJ1-3
CASSQEGDRGSGNTIYF
>TRBV7-2|TRBJ2-3
CASSLVGTGSTDTQYF
>TRBV27|TRBJ2-3
CASTSAGDTQYF
>TRBV23-1|TRBJ1-4
CACKVVGTGPVGEKLFF
>TRBV4-3|TRBJ1-1
CASSHKDRGFASSTLNTEAFF
>TRBV29-1|TRBJ1-2
CSVAENYGYTF
>TRBV23-1|TRBJ2-7
CASSRTGPSPYEQYF